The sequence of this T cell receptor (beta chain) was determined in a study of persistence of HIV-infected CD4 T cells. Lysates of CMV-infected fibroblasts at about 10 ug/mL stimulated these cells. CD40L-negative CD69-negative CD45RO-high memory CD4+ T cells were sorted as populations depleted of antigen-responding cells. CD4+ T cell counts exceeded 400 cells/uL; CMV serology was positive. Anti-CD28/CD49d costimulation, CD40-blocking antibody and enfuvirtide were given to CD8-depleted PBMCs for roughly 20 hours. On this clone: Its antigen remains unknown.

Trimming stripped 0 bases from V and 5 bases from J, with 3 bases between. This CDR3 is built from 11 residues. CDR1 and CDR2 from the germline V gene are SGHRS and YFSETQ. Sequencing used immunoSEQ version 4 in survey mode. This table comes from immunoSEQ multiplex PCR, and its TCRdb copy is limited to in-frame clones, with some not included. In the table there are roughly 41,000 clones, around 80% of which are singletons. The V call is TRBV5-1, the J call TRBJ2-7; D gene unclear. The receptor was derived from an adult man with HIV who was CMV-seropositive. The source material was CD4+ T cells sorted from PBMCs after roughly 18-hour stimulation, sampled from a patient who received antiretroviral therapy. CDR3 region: CASSLDNEQYF. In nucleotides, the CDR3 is TGCGCCAGCAGCTTGGACAACGAGCAGTACTTC.